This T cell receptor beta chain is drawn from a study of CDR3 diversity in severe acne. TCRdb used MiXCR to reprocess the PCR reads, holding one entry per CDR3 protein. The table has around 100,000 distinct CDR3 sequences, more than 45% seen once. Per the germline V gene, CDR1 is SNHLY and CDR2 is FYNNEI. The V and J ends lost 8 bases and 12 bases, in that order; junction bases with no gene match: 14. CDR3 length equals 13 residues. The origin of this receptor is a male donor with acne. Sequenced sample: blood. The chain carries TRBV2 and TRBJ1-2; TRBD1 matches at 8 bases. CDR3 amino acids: CASLSDRERSHTF. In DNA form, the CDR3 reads TGTGCCAGCCTTTCGGACAGGGAGAGGAGCCACACCTTC. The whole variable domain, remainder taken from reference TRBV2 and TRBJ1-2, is EPEVTQTPSHQVTQMGQEVILRCVPISNHLYFYWYRQILGQKVEFLVSFYNNEISEKSEIFDDQFSVERPDGSNFTLKIRSTKLEDSAMYFCASLSDRERSHTFGSGTRLTVV.